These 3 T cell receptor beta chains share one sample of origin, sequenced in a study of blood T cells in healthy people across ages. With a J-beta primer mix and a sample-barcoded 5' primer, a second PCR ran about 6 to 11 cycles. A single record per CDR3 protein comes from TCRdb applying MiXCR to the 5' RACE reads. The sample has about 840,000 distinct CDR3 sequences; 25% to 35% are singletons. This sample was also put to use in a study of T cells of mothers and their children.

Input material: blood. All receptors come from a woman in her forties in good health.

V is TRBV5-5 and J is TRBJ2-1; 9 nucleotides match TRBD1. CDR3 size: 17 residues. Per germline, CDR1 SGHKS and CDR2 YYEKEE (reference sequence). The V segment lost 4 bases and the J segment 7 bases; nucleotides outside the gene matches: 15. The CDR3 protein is CASSVQTGGSVQNEQFF. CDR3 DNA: TGTGCCAGCAGCGTCCAGACAGGGGGTTCGGTACAGAATGAGCAGTTCTTC. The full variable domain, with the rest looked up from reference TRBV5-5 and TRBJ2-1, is DAGVTQSPTHLIKTRGQQVTLRCSPISGHKSVSWYQQVLGQGPQFIFQYYEKEERGRGNFPDRFSARQFPNYSSELNVNALLLGDSALYLCASSVQTGGSVQNEQFFGPGTRLTVL.

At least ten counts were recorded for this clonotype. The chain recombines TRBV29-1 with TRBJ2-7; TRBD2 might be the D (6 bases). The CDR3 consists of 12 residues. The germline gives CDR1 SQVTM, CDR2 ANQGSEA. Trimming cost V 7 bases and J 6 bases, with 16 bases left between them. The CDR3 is CSAGGGHTEQYF. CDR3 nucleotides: TGCAGCGCCGGGGGTGGGCATACCGAGCAGTACTTC.

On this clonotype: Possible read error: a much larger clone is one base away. CDR3 nucleotides: TGTGCCAGCAGTTTATCGACCAAAGAGACCCAGTTCTTC. It is translated as CASSLSTKETQFF. This chain links TRBV27 with TRBJ2-5; D is ambiguous. The end of the DNA aligns better with TRBJ2-1, so the J call may be wrong. Germline-derived CDR1 and CDR2 are MNHEY and SMNVEV (reference sequence). The CDR3 runs 13 residues.